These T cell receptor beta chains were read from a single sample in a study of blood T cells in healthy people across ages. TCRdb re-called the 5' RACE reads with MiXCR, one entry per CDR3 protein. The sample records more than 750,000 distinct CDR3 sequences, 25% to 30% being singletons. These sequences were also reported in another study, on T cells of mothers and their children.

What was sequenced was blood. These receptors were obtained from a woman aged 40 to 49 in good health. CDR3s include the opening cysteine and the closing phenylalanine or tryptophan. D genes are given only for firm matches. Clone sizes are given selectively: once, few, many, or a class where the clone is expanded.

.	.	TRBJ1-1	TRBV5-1	CASSLGARMNTEAFF	TGCGCCAGCAGCTTGGGTGCCAGGATGAACACTGAAGCTTTCTTT
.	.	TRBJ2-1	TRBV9	CASSVELARYNEQFF	TGTGCCAGCAGCGTAGAGCTAGCGAGATACAATGAGCAGTTCTTC
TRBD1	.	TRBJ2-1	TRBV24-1	CATSDGTVLTNNEQFF	TGTGCCACCAGTGATGGGACAGTTTTAACCAACAATGAGCAGTTCTTC
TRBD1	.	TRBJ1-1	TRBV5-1	CASSNTGVDTEAFF	TGCGCCAGTAGCAACACAGGGGTGGACACTGAAGCTTTCTTT
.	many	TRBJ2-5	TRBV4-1	CASSQEGRVQETQYF	TGCGCCAGCAGCCAAGAGGGGCGTGTACAAGAGACCCAGTACTTC
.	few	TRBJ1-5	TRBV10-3	CAISETGGANQPQHF	TGTGCCATCAGTGAAACGGGGGGGGCCAATCAGCCCCAGCATTTT
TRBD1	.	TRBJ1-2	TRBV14	CASSQDNPDRAYGYTF	TGTGCCAGCAGCCAAGATAACCCCGACAGGGCCTATGGCTACACCTTC
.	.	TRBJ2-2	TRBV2	CASNYQVRNTGELFF	TGTGCCAGCAACTACCAGGTTCGGAACACCGGGGAGCTGTTTTTT
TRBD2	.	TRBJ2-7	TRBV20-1	CSAYLPGTSAGEQYF	TGCAGTGCTTACCTGCCCGGGACTAGCGCGGGTGAGCAGTACTTC
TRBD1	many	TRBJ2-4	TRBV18	CASSPGTGKNIQYF	TGTGCCAGCAGCCCTGGGACAGGCAAAAACATTCAGTACTTC
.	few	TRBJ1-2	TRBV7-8	CASSLDLTAYGYTF	TGTGCCAGCAGCTTAGACCTCACAGCCTATGGCTACACCTTC
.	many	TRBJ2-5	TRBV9	CASSVEGGGETQYF	TGTGCCAGCAGCGTAGAGGGAGGGGGAGAGACCCAGTACTTC
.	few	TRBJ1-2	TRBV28	CASSPAEAGNYGYTF	TGTGCCAGCAGCCCCGCCGAGGCAGGCAACTATGGCTACACCTTC
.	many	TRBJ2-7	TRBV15	CATSLRGEEQYF	TGTGCCACCAGCCTCCGCGGGGAGGAGCAGTACTTC
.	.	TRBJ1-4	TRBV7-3	CASRQVNEKLFF	TGTGCCAGCCGACAGGTTAATGAAAAACTGTTTTTT
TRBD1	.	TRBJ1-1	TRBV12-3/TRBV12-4	CASADRGGNTEAFF	TGTGCCAGTGCGGACAGGGGGGGGAACACTGAAGCTTTCTTT
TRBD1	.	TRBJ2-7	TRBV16	CASSQSLDRSYEQYF	TGTGCCAGCAGCCAATCATTGGACAGGTCGTACGAGCAGTACTTC
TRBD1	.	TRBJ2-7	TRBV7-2	CASSLFRGTGSYEQYF	TGTGCCAGCAGCTTATTTCGAGGGACAGGGTCCTACGAGCAGTACTTC
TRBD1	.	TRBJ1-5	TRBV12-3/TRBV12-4	CASSLSGTGQNQPQHF	TGTGCCAGCAGTTTGTCCGGGACAGGGCAAAATCAGCCCCAGCATTTT
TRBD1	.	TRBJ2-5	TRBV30	CAWRSDFDRVGQETQYF	TGTGCCTGGAGGTCGGATTTTGACAGGGTAGGCCAGGAGACCCAGTACTTC
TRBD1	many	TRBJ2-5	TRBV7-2	CASSGTGGETQYF	TGTGCCAGCAGCGGGACAGGGGGAGAGACCCAGTACTTC
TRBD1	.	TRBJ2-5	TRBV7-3	CASSSGTGGAETQYF	TGTGCCAGCAGCTCCGGGACAGGGGGCGCCGAGACCCAGTACTTC
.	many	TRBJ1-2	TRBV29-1	CSVGGNRDYGYTF	TGCAGCGTTGGAGGTAACAGGGACTATGGCTACACCTTC
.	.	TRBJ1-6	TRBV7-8	CASSLVGPSANSPLHF	TGTGCCAGCAGCCTAGTGGGACCTTCGGCTAATTCACCCCTCCACTTT
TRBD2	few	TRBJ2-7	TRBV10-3	CAISVIAGTSGDWYF	TGTGCCATCAGTGTAATAGCGGGGACTAGCGGGGACTGGTACTTC
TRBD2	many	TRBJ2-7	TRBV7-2	CASSPSRGAGGGEQYF	TGTGCCAGCAGCCCATCGCGGGGGGCGGGGGGAGGAGAGCAGTACTTC
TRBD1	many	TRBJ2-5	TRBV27	CASSWGQAQGTQYF	TGTGCCAGCAGTTGGGGACAGGCCCAAGGGACCCAGTACTTC
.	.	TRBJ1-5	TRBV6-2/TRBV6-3	CTSSYEGRGSNQPQHF	TGTACCAGCAGTTACGAGGGCAGAGGAAGCAATCAGCCCCAGCATTTT
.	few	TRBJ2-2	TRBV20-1	CSAPHPSTGELFF	TGCAGTGCCCCCCATCCTTCCACCGGGGAGCTGTTTTTT
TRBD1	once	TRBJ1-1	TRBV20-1	CSATGGDTEAFF	TGCAGTGCAACAGGGGGTGACACTGAAGCTTTCTTT
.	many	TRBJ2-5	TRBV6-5	CASSYGLARKTQYF	TGTGCCAGCAGTTACGGGCTAGCGAGGAAGACCCAGTACTTC
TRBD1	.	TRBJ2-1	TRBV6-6	CASSFGQEPYNEQFF	TGTGCCAGCAGTTTTGGACAGGAACCCTACAATGAGCAGTTCTTC
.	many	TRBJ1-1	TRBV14	CASGRALTEAFF	TGTGCCAGCGGGAGGGCCCTCACTGAAGCTTTCTTT
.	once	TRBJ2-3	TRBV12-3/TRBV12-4	CASSSFTGRYADTQYF	TGTGCCAGCAGTTCATTTACAGGGCGTTACGCAGATACGCAGTATTTT
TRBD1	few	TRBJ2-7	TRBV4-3	CASSLGTGDSYEQYF	TGCGCCAGCAGCCTCGGGACAGGGGACTCCTACGAGCAGTACTTC
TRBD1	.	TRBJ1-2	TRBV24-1	CATSDPRTGGVYGYTF	TGTGCCACCAGTGATCCCAGGACAGGGGGCGTTTATGGCTACACCTTC
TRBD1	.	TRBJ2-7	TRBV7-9	CASSTGGSGYEQYF	TGTGCCAGCAGCACAGGGGGTAGCGGCTACGAGCAGTACTTC
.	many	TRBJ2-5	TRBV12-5	CASVPTLRRQETQYF	TGTGCTAGTGTTCCGACGCTCCGCCGGCAAGAGACCCAGTACTTC
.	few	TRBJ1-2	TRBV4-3	CASSQDQAGYGYTF	TGCGCCAGCAGCCAAGATCAGGCAGGCTATGGCTACACCTTC
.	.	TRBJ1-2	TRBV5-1	CASSLESWIGGYGYTF	TGCGCCAGCAGCTTGGAATCATGGATCGGCGGCTATGGCTACACCTTC
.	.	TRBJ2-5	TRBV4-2	CVSSQDDDVETQYF	TGTGTCAGCAGTCAAGATGATGATGTAGAGACCCAGTACTTC